Described below is a single T cell receptor beta chain sequence and its context. The antigen remains undetermined. Assay used: immunoSEQ multiplex PCR; TCRdb lists only in-frame clones, some missing. Among 130,000 or so clones listed, about 91% were seen once. V gave up 5 bases and J gave up 5 bases, with 12 bases separating them. The CDR3 has 13 amino acids. The germline CDR1 and CDR2 sequences are MNHEY and SVGEGT. The record originates from a study of T cell responses to AZD1222 COVID-19 vaccine. On the study more broadly: Pooling covered second doses at about 4 or about 12 weeks. Study results and caveats: Researchers report vaccine-associated CD4 TCRs spanning spike, with dominance at 160-218 and 743-854. Unmutated variant regions reportedly attract nearly half of all spike-specific TCRs. After the peak T cell response, and only then, were repertoires sampled.

The TCR comes from an adult in good health. The material sequenced was peripheral blood, taken on day 0 of AZD1222 vaccination. The gene calls are TRBV6-2 or TRBV6-3 and TRBJ2-5; the D is unclear. The CDR3 spells CASSTASVETQYF. CDR3 coding DNA: TGTGCCAGCAGTACCGCCAGCGTGGAGACCCAGTACTTC.